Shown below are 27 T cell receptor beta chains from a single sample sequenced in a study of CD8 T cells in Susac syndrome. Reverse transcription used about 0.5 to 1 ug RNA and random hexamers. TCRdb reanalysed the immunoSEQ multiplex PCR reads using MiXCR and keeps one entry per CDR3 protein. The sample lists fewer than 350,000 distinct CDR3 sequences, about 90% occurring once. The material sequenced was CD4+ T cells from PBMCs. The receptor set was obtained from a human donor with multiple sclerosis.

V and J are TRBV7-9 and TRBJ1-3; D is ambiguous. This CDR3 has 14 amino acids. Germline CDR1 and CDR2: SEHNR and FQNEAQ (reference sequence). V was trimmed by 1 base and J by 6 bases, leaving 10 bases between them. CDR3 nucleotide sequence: TGTGCCAGCAGCTTAGAGGGATACGCAAACACCATATATTTT. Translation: CASSLEGYANTIYF.

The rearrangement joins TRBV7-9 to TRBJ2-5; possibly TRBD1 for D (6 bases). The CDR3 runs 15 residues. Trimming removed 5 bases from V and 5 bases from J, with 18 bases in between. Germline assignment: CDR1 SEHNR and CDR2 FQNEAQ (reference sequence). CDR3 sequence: CASSPGLPQGETQYF. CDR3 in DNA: TGTGCCAGCAGCCCGGGCTTGCCCCAGGGGGAGACCCAGTACTTC.

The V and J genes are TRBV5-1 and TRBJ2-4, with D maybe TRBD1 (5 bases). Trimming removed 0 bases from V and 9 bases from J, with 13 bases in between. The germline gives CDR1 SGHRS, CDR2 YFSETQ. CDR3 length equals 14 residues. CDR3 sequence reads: CASSLGQGSGIQYF. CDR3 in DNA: TGCGCCAGCAGCTTGGGGCAGGGAAGTGGCATTCAGTACTTC.

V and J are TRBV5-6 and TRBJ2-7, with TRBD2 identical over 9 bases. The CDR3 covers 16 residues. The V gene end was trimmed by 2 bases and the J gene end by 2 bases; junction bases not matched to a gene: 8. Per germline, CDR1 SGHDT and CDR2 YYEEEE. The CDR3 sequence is CASSFDSLAGAYEQYF. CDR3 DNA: TGTGCCAGCAGCTTCGATTCACTAGCGGGCGCCTACGAGCAGTACTTC.

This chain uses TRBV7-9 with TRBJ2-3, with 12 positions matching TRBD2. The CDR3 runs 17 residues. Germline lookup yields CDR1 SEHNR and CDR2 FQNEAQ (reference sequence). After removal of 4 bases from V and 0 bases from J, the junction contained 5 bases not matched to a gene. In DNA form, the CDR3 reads TGTGCCAGCAGCTCGCGACTAGCGGGGGCTAGCACAGATACGCAGTATTTT. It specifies CASSSRLAGASTDTQYF. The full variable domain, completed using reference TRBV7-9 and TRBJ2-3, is DTGVSQNPRHKITKRGQNVTFRCDPISEHNRLYWYRQTLGQGPEFLTYFQNEAQLEKSRLLSDRFSAERPKGSFSTLEIQRTEQGDSAMYLCASSSRLAGASTDTQYFGPGTRLTVL.

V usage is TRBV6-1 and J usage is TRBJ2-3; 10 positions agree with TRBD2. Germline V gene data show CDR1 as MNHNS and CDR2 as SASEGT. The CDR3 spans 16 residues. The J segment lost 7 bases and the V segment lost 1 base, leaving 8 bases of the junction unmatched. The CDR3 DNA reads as TGTGCCAGCAGTGAAGGCCCAGCGGGGGGGCTATATACGCAGTATTTT. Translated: CASSEGPAGGLYTQYF.

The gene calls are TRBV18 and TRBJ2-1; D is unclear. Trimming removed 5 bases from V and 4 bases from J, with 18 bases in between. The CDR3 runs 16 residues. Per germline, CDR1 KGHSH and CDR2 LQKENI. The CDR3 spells CASSGPVGYGYNEQFF. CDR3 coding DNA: TGTGCCAGCTCAGGCCCCGTTGGGTACGGGTACAATGAGCAGTTCTTC.

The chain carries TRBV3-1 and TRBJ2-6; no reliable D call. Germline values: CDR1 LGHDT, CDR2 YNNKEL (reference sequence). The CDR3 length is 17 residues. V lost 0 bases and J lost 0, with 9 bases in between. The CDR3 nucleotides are TGTGCCAGCAGCCAAGATCGCACGGGCTCTGGGGCCAACGTCCTGACTTTC. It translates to CASSQDRTGSGANVLTF.

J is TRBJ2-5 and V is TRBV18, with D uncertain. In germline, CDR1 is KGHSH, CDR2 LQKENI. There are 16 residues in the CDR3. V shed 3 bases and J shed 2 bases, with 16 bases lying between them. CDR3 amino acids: CASSPRHTGGQETQYF. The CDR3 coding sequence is TGTGCCAGCTCACCGCGTCATACGGGCGGACAAGAGACCCAGTACTTC.

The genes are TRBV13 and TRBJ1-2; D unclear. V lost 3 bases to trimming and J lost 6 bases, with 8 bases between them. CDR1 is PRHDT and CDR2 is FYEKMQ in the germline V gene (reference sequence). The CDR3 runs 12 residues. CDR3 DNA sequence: TGTGCCAGCAGCTTCCTGTTCCATGGCTACACCTTC. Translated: CASSFLFHGYTF.

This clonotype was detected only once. The DNA of the CDR3 is TGTGCCAGCAGCGAGACAGGGAACACTGAAGCTTTCTTT. Translation gives CASSETGNTEAFF. This chain joins TRBV7-2 and TRBJ1-1; D possibly corresponds to TRBD1 (6 bases). V lost 5 bases and J 1 base, leaving 8 bases between the germline ends. CDR1 and CDR2 (germline): SGHTA, FQGNSA. The CDR3 sequence is 13 residues long.

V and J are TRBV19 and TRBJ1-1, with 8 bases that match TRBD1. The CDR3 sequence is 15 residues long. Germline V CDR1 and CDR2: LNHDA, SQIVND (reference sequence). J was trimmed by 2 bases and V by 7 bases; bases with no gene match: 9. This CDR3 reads CASMMTGADNTEAFF. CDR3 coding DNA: TGTGCCAGTATGATGACAGGGGCGGATAACACTGAAGCTTTCTTT.

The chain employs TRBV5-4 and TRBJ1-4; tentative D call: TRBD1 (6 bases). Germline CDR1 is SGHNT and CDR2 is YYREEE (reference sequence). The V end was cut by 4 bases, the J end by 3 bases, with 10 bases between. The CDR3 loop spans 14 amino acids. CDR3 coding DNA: TGTGCCAGCAGCCCACAGGGACCTAATGAAAAACTGTTTTTT. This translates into CASSPQGPNEKLFF.

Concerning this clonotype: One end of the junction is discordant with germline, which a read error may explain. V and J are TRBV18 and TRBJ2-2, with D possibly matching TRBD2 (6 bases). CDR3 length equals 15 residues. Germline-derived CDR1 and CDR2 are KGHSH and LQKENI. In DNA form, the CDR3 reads TGTGCCAGCTCACCAGAGGGCCCCGTCGGCGGGGAGCTGTCTTTT. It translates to CASSPEGPVGGELSF.

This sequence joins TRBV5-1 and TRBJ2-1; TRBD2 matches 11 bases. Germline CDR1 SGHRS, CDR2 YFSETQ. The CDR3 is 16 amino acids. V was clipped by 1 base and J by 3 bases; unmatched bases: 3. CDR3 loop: CASSLPTSGSYNEQFF. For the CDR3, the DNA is TGCGCCAGCAGCTTGCCTACTAGCGGGAGCTACAATGAGCAGTTCTTC.

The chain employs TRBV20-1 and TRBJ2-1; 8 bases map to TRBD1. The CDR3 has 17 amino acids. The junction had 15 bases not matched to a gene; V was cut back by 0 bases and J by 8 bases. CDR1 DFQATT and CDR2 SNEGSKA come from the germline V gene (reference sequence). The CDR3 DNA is TGCAGTGCTAGAGATCGACAGGGGAGTTCAGTTTTCCATGAGCAGTTCTTC. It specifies CSARDRQGSSVFHEQFF.

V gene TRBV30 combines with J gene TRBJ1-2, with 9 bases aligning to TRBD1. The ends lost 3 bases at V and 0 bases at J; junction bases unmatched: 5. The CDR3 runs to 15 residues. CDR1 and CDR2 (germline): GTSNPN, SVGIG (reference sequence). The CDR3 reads CAWSIGQGTNYGYTF. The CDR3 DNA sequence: TGTGCCTGGAGCATAGGACAGGGGACTAACTATGGCTACACCTTC.

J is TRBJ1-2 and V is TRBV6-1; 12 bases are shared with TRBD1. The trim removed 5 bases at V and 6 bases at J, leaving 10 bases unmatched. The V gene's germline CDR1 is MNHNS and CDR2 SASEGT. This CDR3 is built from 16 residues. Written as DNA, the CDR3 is TGTGCCAGCAGTCCGACCGGGACAGGGGGCTTTGATGGCTACACCTTC. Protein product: CASSPTGTGGFDGYTF.

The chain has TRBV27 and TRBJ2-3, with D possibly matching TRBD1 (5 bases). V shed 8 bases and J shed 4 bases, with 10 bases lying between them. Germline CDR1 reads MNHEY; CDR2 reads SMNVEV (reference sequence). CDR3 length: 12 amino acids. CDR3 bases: TGTGCCAGCGGAGCCAGGGCAGATACGCAGTATTTT. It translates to CASGARADTQYF.

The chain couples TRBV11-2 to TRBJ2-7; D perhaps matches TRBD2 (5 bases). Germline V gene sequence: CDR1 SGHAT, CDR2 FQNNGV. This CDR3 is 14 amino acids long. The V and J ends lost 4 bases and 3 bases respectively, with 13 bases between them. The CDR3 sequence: CASSSVVGDYEQYF. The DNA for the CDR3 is TGTGCCAGCAGCTCGGTCGTCGGGGACTACGAGCAGTACTTC.

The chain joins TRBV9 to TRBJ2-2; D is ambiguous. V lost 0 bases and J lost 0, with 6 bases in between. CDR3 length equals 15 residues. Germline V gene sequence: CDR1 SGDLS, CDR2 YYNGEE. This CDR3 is CASSVAAANTGELFF. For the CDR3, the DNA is TGTGCCAGCAGCGTAGCGGCGGCGAACACCGGGGAGCTGTTTTTT.

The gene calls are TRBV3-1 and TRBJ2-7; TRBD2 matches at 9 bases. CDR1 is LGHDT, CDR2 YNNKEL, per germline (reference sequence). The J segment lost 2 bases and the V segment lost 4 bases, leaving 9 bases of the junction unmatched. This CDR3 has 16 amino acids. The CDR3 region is CASSRSGGSITYEQYF. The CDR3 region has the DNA TGTGCCAGCAGCCGCAGCGGGGGGTCGATAACCTACGAGCAGTACTTC.

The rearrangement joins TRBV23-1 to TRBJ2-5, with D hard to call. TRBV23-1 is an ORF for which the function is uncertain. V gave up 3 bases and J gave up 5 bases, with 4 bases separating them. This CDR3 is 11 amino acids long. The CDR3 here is CASSHPETQYF. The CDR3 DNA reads TGCGCCAGCAGTCATCCGGAGACCCAGTACTTC.

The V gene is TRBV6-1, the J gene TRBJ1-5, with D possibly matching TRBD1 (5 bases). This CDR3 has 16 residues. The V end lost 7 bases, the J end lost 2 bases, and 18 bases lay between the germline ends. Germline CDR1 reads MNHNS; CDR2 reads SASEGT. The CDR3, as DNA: TGTGCCAGCACCCAATCGGGGGGAGGTCGCAATCAGCCCCAGCATTTT. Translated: CASTQSGGGRNQPQHF.

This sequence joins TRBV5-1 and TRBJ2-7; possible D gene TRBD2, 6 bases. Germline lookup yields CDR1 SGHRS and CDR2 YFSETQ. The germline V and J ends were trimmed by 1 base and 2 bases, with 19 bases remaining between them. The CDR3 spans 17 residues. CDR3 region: CASSLIPPTRTTYEQYF. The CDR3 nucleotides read TGCGCCAGCAGCTTGATCCCGCCGACTAGGACCACCTACGAGCAGTACTTC.

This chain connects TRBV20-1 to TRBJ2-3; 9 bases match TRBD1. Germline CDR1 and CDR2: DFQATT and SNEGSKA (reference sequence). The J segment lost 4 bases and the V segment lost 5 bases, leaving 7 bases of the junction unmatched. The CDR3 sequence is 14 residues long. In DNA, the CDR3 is TGCAGTGCTGCGGGACAGGGTCTATCAGATACGCAGTATTTT. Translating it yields CSAAGQGLSDTQYF.

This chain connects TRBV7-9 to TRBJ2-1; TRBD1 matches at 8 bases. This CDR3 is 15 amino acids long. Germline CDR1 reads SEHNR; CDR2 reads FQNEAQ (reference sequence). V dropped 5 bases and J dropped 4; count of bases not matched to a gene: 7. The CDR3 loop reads CASSPAGTGYNEQFF. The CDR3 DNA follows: TGTGCCAGCAGCCCGGCCGGGACAGGATACAATGAGCAGTTCTTC.